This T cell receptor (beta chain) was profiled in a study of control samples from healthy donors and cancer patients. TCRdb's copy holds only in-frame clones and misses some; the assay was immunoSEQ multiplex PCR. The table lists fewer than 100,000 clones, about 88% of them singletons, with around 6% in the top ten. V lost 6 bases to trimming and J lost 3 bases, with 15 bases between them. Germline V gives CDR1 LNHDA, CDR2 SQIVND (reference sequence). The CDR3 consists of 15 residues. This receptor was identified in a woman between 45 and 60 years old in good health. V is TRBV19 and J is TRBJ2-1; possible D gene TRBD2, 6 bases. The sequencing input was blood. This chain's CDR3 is CASRNSGGDYNEQFF. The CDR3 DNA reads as TGTGCCAGTAGAAATTCCGGGGGTGACTACAATGAGCAGTTCTTC.